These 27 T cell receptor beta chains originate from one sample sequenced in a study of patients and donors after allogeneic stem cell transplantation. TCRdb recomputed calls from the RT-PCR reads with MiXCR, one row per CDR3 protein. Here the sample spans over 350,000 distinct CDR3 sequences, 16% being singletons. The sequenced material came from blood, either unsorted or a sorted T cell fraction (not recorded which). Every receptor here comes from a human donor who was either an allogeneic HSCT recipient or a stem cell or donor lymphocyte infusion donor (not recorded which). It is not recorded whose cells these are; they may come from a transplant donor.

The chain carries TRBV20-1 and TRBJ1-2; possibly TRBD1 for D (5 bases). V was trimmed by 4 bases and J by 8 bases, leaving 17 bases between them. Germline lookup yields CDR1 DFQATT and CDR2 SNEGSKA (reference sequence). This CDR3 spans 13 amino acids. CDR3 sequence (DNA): TGCAGTGCTAAACGCGCGGGGGGATCAGGCTACACCTTC. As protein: CSAKRAGGSGYTF.

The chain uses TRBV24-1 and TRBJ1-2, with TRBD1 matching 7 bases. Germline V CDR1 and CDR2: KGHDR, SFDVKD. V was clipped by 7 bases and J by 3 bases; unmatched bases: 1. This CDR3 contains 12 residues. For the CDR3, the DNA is TGTGCCACCAGCGGGACAGACTATGGCTACACCTTC. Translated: CATSGTDYGYTF.

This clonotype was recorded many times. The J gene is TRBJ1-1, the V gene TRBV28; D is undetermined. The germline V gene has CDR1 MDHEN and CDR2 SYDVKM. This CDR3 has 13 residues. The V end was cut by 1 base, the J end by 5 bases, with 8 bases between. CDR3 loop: CASSLLGSTEAFF. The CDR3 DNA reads TGTGCCAGCAGTTTATTGGGGTCAACTGAAGCTTTCTTT.

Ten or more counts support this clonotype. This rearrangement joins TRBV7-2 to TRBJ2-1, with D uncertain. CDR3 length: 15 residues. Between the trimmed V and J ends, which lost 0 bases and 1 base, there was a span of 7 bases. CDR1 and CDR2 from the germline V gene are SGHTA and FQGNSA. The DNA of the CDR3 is TGTGCCAGCAGCTTAGCATCCCATTCCTACAATGAGCAGTTCTTC. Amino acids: CASSLASHSYNEQFF.

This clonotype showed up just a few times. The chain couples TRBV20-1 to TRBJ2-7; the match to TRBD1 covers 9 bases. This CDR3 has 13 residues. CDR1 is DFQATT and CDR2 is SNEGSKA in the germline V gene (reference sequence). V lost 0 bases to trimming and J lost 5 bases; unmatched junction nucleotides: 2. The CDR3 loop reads CSAREQGAHEQYF. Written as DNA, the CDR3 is TGCAGTGCTAGAGAACAGGGGGCCCACGAGCAGTACTTC.

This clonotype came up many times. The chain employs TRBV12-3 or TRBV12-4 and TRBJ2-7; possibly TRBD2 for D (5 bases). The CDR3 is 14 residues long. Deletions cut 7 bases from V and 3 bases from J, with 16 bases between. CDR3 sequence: CASTPGGRRYEQYF. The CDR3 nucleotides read TGTGCCAGCACTCCCGGCGGGCGGCGCTACGAGCAGTACTTC.

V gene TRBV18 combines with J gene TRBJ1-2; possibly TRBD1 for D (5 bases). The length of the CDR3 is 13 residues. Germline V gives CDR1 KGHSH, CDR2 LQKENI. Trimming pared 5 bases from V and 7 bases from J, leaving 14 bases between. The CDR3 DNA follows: TGTGCCAGCTCAATAACGGACACCGGTGGCTACACCTTC. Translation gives CASSITDTGGYTF.

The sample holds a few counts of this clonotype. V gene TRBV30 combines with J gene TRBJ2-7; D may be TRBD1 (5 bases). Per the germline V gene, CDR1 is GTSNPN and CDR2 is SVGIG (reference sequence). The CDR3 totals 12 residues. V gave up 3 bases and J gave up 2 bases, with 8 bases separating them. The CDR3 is CAWSRVAYEQYF. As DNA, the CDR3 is TGTGCCTGGAGCAGGGTAGCCTACGAGCAGTACTTC.

The CDR3: CASFLNRGRENGYTF. CDR3 coding DNA: TGCGCCAGCTTCTTGAACAGGGGGCGCGAGAATGGCTACACCTTC. The chain recombines TRBV5-1 with TRBJ1-2; TRBD1 agrees at 9 bases. The CDR3 sequence is 15 residues long. CDR1 is SGHRS, CDR2 YFSETQ, per germline. The ends lost 7 bases at V and 6 bases at J; junction bases unmatched: 13. The full variable domain, with the rest looked up from reference TRBV5-1 and TRBJ1-2, is KAGVTQTPRYLIKTRGQQVTLSCSPISGHRSVSWYQQTPGQGLQFLFEYFSETQRNKGNFPGRFSGRQFSNSRSEMNVSTLELGDSALYLCASFLNRGRENGYTFGSGTRLTVV.

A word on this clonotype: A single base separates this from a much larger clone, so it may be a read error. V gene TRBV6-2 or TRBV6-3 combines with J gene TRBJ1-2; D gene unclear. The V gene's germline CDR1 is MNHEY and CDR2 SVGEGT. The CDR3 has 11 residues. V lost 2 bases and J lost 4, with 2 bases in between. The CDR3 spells CASSYSYGYTF. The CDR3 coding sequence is TGTGCCAGCAGTTACAGCTATGGCTACACCTTC.

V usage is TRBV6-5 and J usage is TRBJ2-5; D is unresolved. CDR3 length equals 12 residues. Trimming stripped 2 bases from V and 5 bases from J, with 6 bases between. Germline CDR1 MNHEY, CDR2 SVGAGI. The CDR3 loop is CASSYGWETQYF. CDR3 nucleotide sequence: TGTGCCAGCAGTTACGGGTGGGAGACCCAGTACTTC.

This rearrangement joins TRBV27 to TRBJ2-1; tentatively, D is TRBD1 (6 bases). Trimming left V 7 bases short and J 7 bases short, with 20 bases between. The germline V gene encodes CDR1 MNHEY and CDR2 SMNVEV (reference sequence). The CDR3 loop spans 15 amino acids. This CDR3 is CASNFYHRAGNEQFF. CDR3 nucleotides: TGTGCCAGCAACTTTTACCACAGGGCGGGTAATGAGCAGTTCTTC.

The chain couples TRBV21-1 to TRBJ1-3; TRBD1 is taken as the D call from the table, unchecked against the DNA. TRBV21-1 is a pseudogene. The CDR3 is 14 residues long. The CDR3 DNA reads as TGTGCCAGCAGCAAACAGGGGTTTGGAAACACCATATATTTT. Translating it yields CASSKQGFGNTIYF.

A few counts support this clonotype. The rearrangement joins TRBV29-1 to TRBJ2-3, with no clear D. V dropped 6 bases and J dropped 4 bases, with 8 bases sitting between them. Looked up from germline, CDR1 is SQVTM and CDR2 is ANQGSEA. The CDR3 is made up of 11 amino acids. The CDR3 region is CSVGWADTQYF. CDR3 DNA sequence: TGCAGCGTGGGGTGGGCAGATACGCAGTATTTT.

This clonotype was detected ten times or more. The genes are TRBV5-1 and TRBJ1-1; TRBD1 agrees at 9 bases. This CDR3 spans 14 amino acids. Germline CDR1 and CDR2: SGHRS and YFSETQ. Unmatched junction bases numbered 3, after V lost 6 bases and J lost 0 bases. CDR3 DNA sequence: TGCGCCAGCAACCGGGACAGGGTGAACACTGAAGCTTTCTTT. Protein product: CASNRDRVNTEAFF.

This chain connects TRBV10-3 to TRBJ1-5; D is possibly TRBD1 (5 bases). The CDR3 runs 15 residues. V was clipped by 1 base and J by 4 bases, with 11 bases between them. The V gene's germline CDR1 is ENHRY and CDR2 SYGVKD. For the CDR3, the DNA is TGTGCCATCAGTGAGTGGTCGACAGCAAATCAGCCCCAGCATTTT. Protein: CAISEWSTANQPQHF.

The CDR3 region is CASSSRVPGLLEGRTKNIQYF. The CDR3 DNA follows: TGTGCCAGCAGTTCACGAGTACCCGGACTCCTCGAAGGCAGGACCAAAAACATTCAGTACTTC. The chain combines TRBV6-5 with TRBJ2-4; maybe TRBD2 (5 bases). Germline CDR1 reads MNHEY; CDR2 reads SVGAGI. The ends were cut back, 4 bases at V and 2 bases at J, with 30 bases in the middle. This CDR3 region has 21 residues.

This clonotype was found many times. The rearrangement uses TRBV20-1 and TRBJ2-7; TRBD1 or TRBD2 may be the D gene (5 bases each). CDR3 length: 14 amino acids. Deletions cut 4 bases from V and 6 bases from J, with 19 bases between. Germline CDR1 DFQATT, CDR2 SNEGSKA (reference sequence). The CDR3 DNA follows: TGCAGTGCTACCAAAGGGGAGATACGACGCGAGCAGTACTTC. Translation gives CSATKGEIRREQYF.

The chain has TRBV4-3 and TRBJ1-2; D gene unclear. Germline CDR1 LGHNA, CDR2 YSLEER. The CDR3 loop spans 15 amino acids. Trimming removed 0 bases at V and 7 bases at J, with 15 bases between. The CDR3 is CASSQDSGISGGYTF. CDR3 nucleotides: TGCGCCAGCAGCCAAGATTCCGGGATCTCAGGTGGCTACACCTTC.

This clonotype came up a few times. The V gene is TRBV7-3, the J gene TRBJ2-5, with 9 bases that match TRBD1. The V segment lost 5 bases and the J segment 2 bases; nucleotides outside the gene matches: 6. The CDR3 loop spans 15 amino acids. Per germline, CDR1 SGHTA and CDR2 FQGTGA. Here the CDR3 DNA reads TGTGCCAGCAGCCTGGGGGACAGGGCTCAAGAGACCCAGTACTTC. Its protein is CASSLGDRAQETQYF.

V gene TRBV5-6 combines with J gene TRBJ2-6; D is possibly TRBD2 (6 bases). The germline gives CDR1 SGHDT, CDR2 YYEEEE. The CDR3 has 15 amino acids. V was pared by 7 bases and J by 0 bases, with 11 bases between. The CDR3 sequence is CASEEGTSGANVLTF. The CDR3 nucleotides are TGTGCCAGCGAGGAGGGGACCTCTGGGGCCAACGTCCTGACTTTC.

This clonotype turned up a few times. The CDR3: CASSRNRQAATNEKLFF. The CDR3 DNA reads as TGTGCCAGCTCGCGCAACCGACAGGCCGCAACTAATGAAAAACTGTTTTTT. This sequence joins TRBV18 and TRBJ1-4; TRBD1 is a possible D gene (6 bases). Germline V lookup: CDR1 KGHSH, CDR2 LQKENI. Trimming removed 6 bases from V and 0 bases from J, with 17 bases in between. CDR3 length: 17 residues.

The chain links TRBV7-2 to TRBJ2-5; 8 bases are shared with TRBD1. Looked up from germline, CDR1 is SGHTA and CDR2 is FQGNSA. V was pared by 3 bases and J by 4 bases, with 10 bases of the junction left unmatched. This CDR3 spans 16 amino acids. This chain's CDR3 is CASSLPATGAGETQYF. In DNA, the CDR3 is TGTGCCAGCAGCTTGCCCGCGACAGGGGCGGGAGAGACCCAGTACTTC.

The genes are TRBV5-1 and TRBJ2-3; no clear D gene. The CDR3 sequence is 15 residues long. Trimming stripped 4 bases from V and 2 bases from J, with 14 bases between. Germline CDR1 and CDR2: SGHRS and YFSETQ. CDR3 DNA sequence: TGCGCCAGCAGCCCCCGGGCCCCCCACACAGATACGCAGTATTTT. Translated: CASSPRAPHTDTQYF.

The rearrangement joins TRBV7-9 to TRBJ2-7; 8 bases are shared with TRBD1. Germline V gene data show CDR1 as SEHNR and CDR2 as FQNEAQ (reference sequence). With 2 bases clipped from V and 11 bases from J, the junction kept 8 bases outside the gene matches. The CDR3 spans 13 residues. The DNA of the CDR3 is TGTGCCAGCAGCTTATCAGGGGGCCAGAGGGAGTACTTC. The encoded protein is CASSLSGGQREYF.

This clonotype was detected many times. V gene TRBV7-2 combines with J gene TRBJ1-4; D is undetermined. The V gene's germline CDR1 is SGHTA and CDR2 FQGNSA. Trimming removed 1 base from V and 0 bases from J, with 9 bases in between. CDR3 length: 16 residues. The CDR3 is CASSLDRPATNEKLFF. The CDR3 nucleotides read TGTGCCAGCAGCTTAGATAGACCGGCAACTAATGAAAAACTGTTTTTT.

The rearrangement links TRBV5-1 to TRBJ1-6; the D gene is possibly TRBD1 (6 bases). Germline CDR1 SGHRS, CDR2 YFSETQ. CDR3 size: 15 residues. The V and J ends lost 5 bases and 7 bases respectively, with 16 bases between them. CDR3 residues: CASRTEPTGNSPLHF. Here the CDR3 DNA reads TGCGCCAGCAGAACCGAACCTACAGGGAATTCACCCCTCCACTTT.